Below are 11 T cell receptor beta chains sequenced from a single sample in a study of blood T cell repertoires in COVID-19. Using immunoSEQ multiplex PCR, the repertoire was profiled, and TCRdb retains in-frame clones only, with some absent. The sample has around 200,000 clones, around 90% seen once. Sequenced input: PBMCs or T cells enriched from blood (not recorded which). The receptors here all came from a man between 18 and 35 years old with acute COVID-19.

CDR3 coding DNA: TGTGCCAGCAGTCGGTCCGGGTACGACCAAGAGACCCAGTACTTC. The encoded protein is CASSRSGYDQETQYF. V and J are TRBV28 and TRBJ2-5; unclear D gene. The CDR3 sequence is 15 residues long. Germline CDR1 reads MDHEN; CDR2 reads SYDVKM. With 5 bases removed from V and 0 bases from J, the gap between germline ends came to 13 bases. The whole variable domain, remainder taken from reference TRBV28 and TRBJ2-5, is DVKVTQSSRYLVKRTGEKVFLECVQDMDHENMFWYRQDPGLGLRLIYFSYDVKMKEKGDIPEGYSVSREKKERFSLILESASTNQTSMYLCASSRSGYDQETQYFGPGTRLLVL.

This chain uses TRBV28 with TRBJ2-1; D is ambiguous. The CDR3 loop spans 13 amino acids. Germline CDR1 and CDR2: MDHEN and SYDVKM. V lost 5 bases and J 3 bases, leaving 8 bases between the germline ends. The CDR3 region has the DNA TGTGCCAGCAGTACCCCGGGCTACAATGAGCAGTTCTTC. Residues: CASSTPGYNEQFF.

The chain employs TRBV9 and TRBJ2-5; 7 bases agree with TRBD2. There are 15 residues in the CDR3. The V gene's germline CDR1 is SGDLS and CDR2 YYNGEE. Trimming cost V 0 bases and J 5 bases; bases outside gene matches: 7. The CDR3 bases are TGTGCCAGCAGCGTAGCAGCGGGATACGGGGAGACCCAGTACTTC. Translating it yields CASSVAAGYGETQYF.

In this sample, this clone turned up a few times. The chain is built from TRBV9 and TRBJ1-2; D unresolved. CDR1 is SGDLS and CDR2 is YYNGEE in the germline V gene. Trimming took 2 bases from V and 4 from J, leaving 9 bases between them. The CDR3 has 13 amino acids. CDR3 in DNA: TGTGCCAGCAGCGTTTCCCTACCCTATGGCTACACCTTC. As protein: CASSVSLPYGYTF.

The J gene is TRBJ1-6, the V gene TRBV20-1; D gene uncertain. Trimming took off 6 bases at V and 10 bases at J, with 19 bases between the two ends. In germline, CDR1 is DFQATT, CDR2 SNEGSKA (reference sequence). The CDR3 consists of 14 residues. The CDR3 protein is CSASPSGVGSPLHF. CDR3 bases: TGCAGTGCGAGTCCCTCCGGGGTTGGGTCACCCCTCCACTTT.

This rearrangement joins TRBV19 to TRBJ2-2, with a possible D match to TRBD2 (6 bases). V was trimmed by 6 bases and J by 10 bases, leaving 18 bases between them. This CDR3 is 14 amino acids long. Germline V gene lookup returns CDR1 LNHDA and CDR2 SQIVND (reference sequence). The CDR3 DNA sequence: TGTGCCAGTAGACTAGCCCCCGGGATCTCGGAGCTGTTTTTT. Translated: CASRLAPGISELFF.

The V gene is TRBV7-2, the J gene TRBJ2-7, with D possibly being TRBD2 (5 bases). This CDR3 contains 16 residues. Germline V gene sequence: CDR1 SGHTA, CDR2 FQGNSA. V was clipped by 1 base and J by 3 bases, with 16 bases between them. CDR3 residues: CASSLGGGSMGYEQYF. The CDR3 nucleotides are TGTGCCAGCAGCTTAGGAGGAGGCTCCATGGGCTACGAGCAGTACTTC.

The rearrangement links TRBV7-9 to TRBJ1-3; 7 bases are a match to TRBD1. Germline CDR1 and CDR2: SEHNR and FQNEAQ (reference sequence). After removal of 8 bases from V and 4 bases from J, the junction contained 8 bases not matched to a gene. This CDR3 spans 14 amino acids. The chain's CDR3 is CASPGGQGGNTIYF. CDR3 nucleotides: TGTGCCAGCCCAGGGGGGCAGGGAGGAAACACCATATATTTT.

This chain links TRBV12-5 with TRBJ1-3; D gene ambiguous. Trimming pared 7 bases from V and 0 bases from J, leaving 10 bases between. Germline V gene sequence: CDR1 LGHNT, CDR2 FRNRAP. The CDR3 loop spans 14 amino acids. Here the CDR3 reads CASEDTSSGNTIYF. The CDR3 nucleotides read TGTGCTAGTGAAGACACCAGCTCTGGAAACACCATATATTTT.

The V and J genes are TRBV28 and TRBJ2-1; 9 bases are shared with TRBD1. Germline V gene lookup returns CDR1 MDHEN and CDR2 SYDVKM. The V segment lost 10 bases and the J segment 3 bases; nucleotides outside the gene matches: 16. The CDR3 has 17 residues. CDR3 protein: CATLRDREALLYNEQFF. Written as DNA, the CDR3 is TGTGCCACCCTTCGGGACAGGGAGGCCCTTCTCTACAATGAGCAGTTCTTC.

The chain is built from TRBV2 and TRBJ2-7; D is possibly TRBD1 (6 bases). Trimming left V 7 bases short and J 2 bases short, with 15 bases between. The length of the CDR3 is 14 residues. Germline CDR1 reads SNHLY; CDR2 reads FYNNEI. The CDR3 loop reads CASIPGQPPYEQYF. As DNA, the CDR3 is TGTGCCAGCATCCCGGGACAACCCCCCTACGAGCAGTACTTC.